The clone carrying this TCR beta chain is a singleton in its sample. What it binds is not known. Libraries were prepared by immunoSEQ multiplex PCR; TCRdb keeps only in-frame clonotypes and omits some of them. The profile shows roughly 15,000 clones, 85% of them singletons. The record originates from a study of T cells in localized non-small cell lung cancer. Whole-study findings and limits: Heterogeneity remains possible, as sequencing covered one tumor region only. The appearance of a median roughly 61 of the top 100 tumor clones was seen in adjacent lung. Uninvolved neighboring lung showed the greatest T cell clonality, exceeding tumor.

Trimming took 2 bases from V and 6 from J, leaving 9 bases between them. Per the germline V gene, CDR1 is MNHEY and CDR2 is SMNVEV (reference sequence). This CDR3 has 13 amino acids. The V call is TRBV27, the J call TRBJ2-3; weak D call: TRBD1 (6 bases). The sequence derives from an older female donor with stage I squamous cell lung carcinoma. Material: peripheral blood, obtained before any cancer treatment. CDR3 DNA: TGTGCCAGCAGTTTACTTCAGGGGGATACGCAGTATTTT. It codes for CASSLLQGDTQYF.